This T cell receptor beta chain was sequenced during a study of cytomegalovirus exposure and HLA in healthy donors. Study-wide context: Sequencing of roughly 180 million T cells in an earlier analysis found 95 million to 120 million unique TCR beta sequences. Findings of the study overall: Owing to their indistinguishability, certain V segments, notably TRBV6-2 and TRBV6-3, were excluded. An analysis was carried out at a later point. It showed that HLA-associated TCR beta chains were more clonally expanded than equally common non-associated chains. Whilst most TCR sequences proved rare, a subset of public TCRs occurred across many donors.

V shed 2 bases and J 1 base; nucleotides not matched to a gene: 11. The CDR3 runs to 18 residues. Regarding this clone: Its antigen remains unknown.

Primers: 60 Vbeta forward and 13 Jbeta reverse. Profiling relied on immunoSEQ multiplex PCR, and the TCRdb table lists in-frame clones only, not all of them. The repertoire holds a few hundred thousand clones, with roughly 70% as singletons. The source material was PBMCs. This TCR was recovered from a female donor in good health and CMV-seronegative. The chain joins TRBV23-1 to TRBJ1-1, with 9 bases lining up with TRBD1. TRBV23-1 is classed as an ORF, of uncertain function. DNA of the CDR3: TGCGCCAGCAGTCAAACCCCCGTTCCGGGACAGGGGAACACTGAAGCTTTCTTT. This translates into CASSQTPVPGQGNTEAFF.